One and the same sample provided the 24 T cell receptor delta chains below, sequenced in a study of γδ T cells in repeated Plasmodium falciparum infection. TCRdb redid the clone calls on the multiplex PCR reads with CATT. The table has approximately 90,000 delta-chain clones, 0.85% to 1% seen once. Flow sorting of PBMC yielded separate Vgamma9/Vdelta2+ and Vdelta2-negative gammadelta T cell populations for bulk repertoire analysis. Sample: gamma-delta T cells from blood. The source is a pool of human donors (malaria-infected and uninfected, not separated).

This clone was observed a few times. A read error likely explains this, since a far larger clone differs by one base. The sample holds other DNA sequences that translate to the same CDR3. V usage is TRDV2 and J usage is TRDJ3, with 10 positions matching TRDD3. Germline matching of the DNA provided the J gene here, since TCRdb leaves it blank. V was pared by 0 bases and J by 0 bases, with 4 bases of the junction left unmatched. Germline values: CDR1 GEAIGNYY, CDR2 EKD. CDR3 length: 19 residues. CDR3 protein: CACDTGGYESSWDTRQMFF. The DNA for the CDR3 is TGTGCCTGTGACACCGGGGGATACGAGAGCTCCTGGGACACCCGACAGATGTTTTTC.

Concerning this clone: TCRdb's protein for this DNA is that of a much larger clone and differs from the translation at residue 13, likely a read error; the protein shown is the DNA translation. The CDR3 is CALGTWRSSDKLTF. CDR3 in DNA: TGTGCTCTTGGGACTTGGAGATCCTCCGATAAACTCACCTTT. The V gene is TRDV1, but the J gene lacks a call. This CDR3 is built from 14 residues. CDR1 and CDR2 (germline): TSWWSYY, QGS.

This clone turned up a few times. The protein that TCRdb holds for this DNA derives from a much larger clone and differs from the translated DNA at residue 13, which likely indicates a read error; the protein shown here is translated from the DNA. The gene calls are TRDV1 and TRDJ1; 9 bases agree with TRDD3. No J gene is reported in TCRdb; it was inferred here by comparing the DNA with germline. The CDR3 has 16 residues. Germline-derived CDR1 and CDR2 are TSWWSYY and QGS. V dropped 5 bases and J dropped 10; count of bases not matched to a gene: 17. The CDR3 sequence is CALGTYGLGEMSVLIF. CDR3 nucleotide sequence: TGTGCTCTTGGGACCTATGGACTGGGGGAAATGTCTGTACTCATCTTT.

This clone was detected a few times. The TCRdb protein comes from a much larger clone and disagrees with this DNA's translation at residue 12, likely due to a read error; the protein given here is derived from the DNA. This sequence joins TRDV1 and TRDJ1, with D uncertain. No J segment appears in TCRdb, so it was assigned here by matching the sequence to germline. The CDR3 sequence is 15 residues long. Germline V gene lookup returns CDR1 TSWWSYY and CDR2 QGS. The chain's CDR3 is CALGEPDSRADELIF. The DNA for the CDR3 is TGTGCTCTTGGGGAACCGGACAGTAGGGCCGATGAACTCATCTTT.

Only a few counts were recorded for this clone. TCRdb lists the protein of a much larger clone for this DNA, which differs at residue 9, so this is likely a read error; the protein given here is translated from the DNA itself. The chain links TRDV1 to TRDJ1; 8 bases are a match to TRDD3. The germline CDR1 and CDR2 sequences are TSWWSYY and QGS. The CDR3 is 19 amino acids. Unmatched junction bases numbered 13, after V lost 1 base and J lost 0 bases. In DNA form, the CDR3 reads TGTGCTCTTGGGGAACCCACCTCCGAGAGGGGATACTACACCGATAAACTCATCTTT. As protein: CALGEPTSERGYYTDKLIF.

The sample holds a few counts of this clone. A read error is the likely source, as a far larger clone sits one nucleotide away. Other DNA sequences in the same sample also yield this CDR3. The chain employs TRDV2 and TRDJ1; D perhaps matches TRDD3 (7 bases). CDR3 length equals 18 residues. Germline assignment: CDR1 GEAIGNYY and CDR2 EKD. V was pared by 3 bases and J by 4 bases, with 26 bases between. The DNA of the CDR3 is TGTGCCTGTGACCAAATGGCCTTCCCGGGGGATGGGAGCGATAAACTCATCTTT. It is translated as CACDQMAFPGDGSDKLIF.

As concerns this clone: This likely came from a read error, as a far larger clone is one base away. Other DNA variants within this sample encode the same CDR3. The chain employs TRDV2 and TRDJ1, with 12 bases matching TRDD3. TCRdb records no J gene; here it was assigned by comparing the DNA to germline. The CDR3 is made up of 18 amino acids. Germline V gene lookup returns CDR1 GEAIGNYY and CDR2 EKD. CDR3 sequence reads: CACDPLLGDTGYTDKLIF. In DNA, the CDR3 is TGTGCTTGTGACCCCCTACTGGGGGATACAGGGTACACCGATAAACTCATCTTT.

About this clone: Since a far larger clone is one base different, this is likely a read error. Other nucleotide sequences from this sample produce the same CDR3. This chain uses TRDV1 with TRDJ1; TRDD3 might be the D (5 bases). The CDR3 sequence is 14 residues long. Germline V CDR1 and CDR2: TSWWSYY, QGS. Here the CDR3 DNA reads TGTGCCCTTGGGGAACTCATCGGGTCCGATAAACTCATCTTT. This sequence encodes CALGELIGSDKLIF.

Worth noting for this clone: The protein in TCRdb stems from a much larger clone and differs at residue 10 from this DNA's translation, likely a read error; here the protein is translated from the DNA. The V gene is TRDV1, the J gene TRDJ1; 7 nucleotides align to TRDD3. The J gene comes from matching the DNA to germline here; TCRdb lacks it. This CDR3 contains 25 residues. CDR1 is TSWWSYY, CDR2 QGS, per germline. Trimming cost V 3 bases and J 1 base; bases outside gene matches: 35. Here the CDR3 DNA reads TGTGCTCTTGGGGACAGAGGAGTTTGGTTCTTCCCACTGGGGCAAGGGGTTCCACGCACCGATAAACTCATCTTT. Residues: CALGDRGVWFFPLGQGVPRTDKLIF.

For this clone: This likely came from a read error, as a far larger clone is one base away. Other DNA sequences from this sample encode an identical CDR3 as well. This chain joins TRDV2 and TRDJ1; D is uncertain. The J gene, not given by TCRdb, was assigned here from a germline match of the nucleotide sequence. With 1 base removed from V and 5 bases from J, the gap between germline ends came to 22 bases. CDR1 and CDR2 from the germline V gene are GEAIGNYY and EKD. The CDR3 has 17 residues. CDR3 sequence: CACDTGRPEAISDKLIF. As DNA, the CDR3 is TGTGCCTGTGACACTGGTCGTCCCGAGGCAATCTCTGATAAACTCATCTTT.

As regards this clone: The protein held in TCRdb is that of a much larger clone and does not match this DNA's translation at residue 5, likely because of a read error; the protein shown is translated from the DNA. The rearrangement joins TRDV2 to TRDJ1, with 11 bases that match TRDD3. TCRdb is silent on the J gene; assignment here came from matching the DNA to germline. Germline CDR1 and CDR2: GEAIGNYY and EKD. Trimming cost V 2 bases and J 1 base; bases outside gene matches: 14. The CDR3 runs 19 residues. CDR3 bases: TGTGCCTGTGACATCGTACGAGGTGGGGGATACGCGAGCACCGATAAACTCATCTTT. Amino acids: CACDIVRGGGYASTDKLIF.

This clone is medium-sized. The chain employs TRDV2 and TRDJ1; TRDD3 agrees at 9 bases. From germline, CDR1 is GEAIGNYY and CDR2 EKD. Germline trimming cut 5 bases from V and 0 bases from J; bases unmatched to any gene: 27. CDR3 length: 22 amino acids. CDR3 region: CACARKNPTLGDGTLYTDKLIF. As DNA, the CDR3 is TGTGCCTGTGCCAGAAAGAACCCTACGCTGGGGGATGGAACCCTGTACACCGATAAACTCATCTTT.

A note on this clone: A far larger clone lies a single base away; this is likely a read error. The same CDR3 can be traced to other DNA sequences in this sample. This chain links TRDV1 with TRDJ1; tentatively, D is TRDD3 (6 bases). This CDR3 comprises 22 residues. Germline CDR1 reads TSWWSYY; CDR2 reads QGS. The chain's CDR3 is CALGETSAELPLLGYGADKLIF. As DNA, the CDR3 is TGTGCTCTTGGGGAAACGTCCGCAGAACTACCGCTACTGGGCTATGGGGCCGATAAACTCATATTT.

Details on this clone: The mismatch at residues 5 and 14 between this DNA's translation and the TCRdb protein of a much larger clone likely reflects a read error; the protein shown is translated from the DNA. The chain employs TRDV1 and TRDJ1; D might be TRDD2 (8 bases). This CDR3 comprises 19 residues. In germline, CDR1 is TSWWSYY, CDR2 QGS. CDR3 sequence reads: CALGGPSSFLKGGCDTLIF. The CDR3 DNA sequence: TGTGCTCTTGGGGGACCCTCATCCTTCCTAAAGGGGGGATGCGATACACTCATCTTT.

This clone was observed a handful of times. A far larger clone lies a single base away; this is likely a read error. This sample includes further DNA sequences coding for the same CDR3. The chain uses TRDV2 and TRDJ1, with 9 bases matching TRDD3. The J gene comes from matching the DNA to germline here; TCRdb lacks it. Losses at the gene ends were 3 bases for V and 3 bases for J; bases not matched to a gene: 31. This CDR3 region has 23 residues. Germline V gene sequence: CDR1 GEAIGNYY, CDR2 EKD. The CDR3: CACDLRHLENLLGDTPRSDKLIF. CDR3 DNA: TGTGCCTGTGACCTTCGCCATCTAGAGAATTTACTGGGGGACACACCTCGCTCCGATAAACTCATCTTT.

On this clone: A far larger clone lies a single base away; this is likely a read error. Other DNA sequences of this sample code for an identical CDR3. The chain employs TRDV2 and TRDJ3; 11 bases are shared with TRDD3. No J gene is reported in TCRdb; it was inferred here by comparing the DNA with germline. The CDR3 has 19 amino acids. The germline gives CDR1 GEAIGNYY, CDR2 EKD. V shed 0 bases, J shed 1 base, and the junction held 4 bases outside the gene matches. The DNA for the CDR3 is TGTGCCTGTGACACCGTGCTGGGGGATACATCCTGGGACACCCGACAGATGTTTTTC. Translating it yields CACDTVLGDTSWDTRQMFF.

There are a few counts of this clone. A much larger clone lies one base from this, so it may be a read error. J is TRDJ1 and V is TRDV1, with D perhaps TRDD3 (7 bases). The J gene, not given by TCRdb, was assigned here from a germline match of the nucleotide sequence. The CDR3 sequence is 18 residues long. V lost 5 bases and J 6 bases, leaving 28 bases between the germline ends. CDR1 is TSWWSYY and CDR2 is QGS in the germline V gene. The CDR3 DNA is TGTGCTCTTGGGAGGGGCGTCCTACCGCACTGGGGTGACAATAAACTCATCTTT. Its translation: CALGRGVLPHWGDNKLIF.

This clone has a handful of counts. A far larger clone is a single base away, which makes a read error likely. Other DNA variants within this sample encode the same CDR3. V and J are TRDV2 and TRDJ3; unclear D gene. TCRdb is silent on the J gene; assignment here came from matching the DNA to germline. The V gene lost 1 base and the J gene lost 0 bases, with 6 bases spanning the gap. Per the germline V gene, CDR1 is GEAIGNYY and CDR2 is EKD. This CDR3 region has 16 residues. The DNA for the CDR3 is TGTGCCTGTGACACGCTTGGCTCCTGGGACACCCGACAGATGTTTTTC. This encodes CACDTLGSWDTRQMFF.

With respect to this clone: Translating this DNA gives a protein that differs at residue 11 from the TCRdb one, which belongs to a much larger clone; a read error is likely, and the protein shown is this translation. The chain's CDR3 is CALGDPLGPTESTGGLNTDKLIF. The CDR3 DNA is TGTGCTCTTGGGGATCCGTTGGGTCCTACAGAATCTACTGGGGGACTAAACACCGATAAACTCATCTTT. The chain recombines TRDV1 with TRDJ1, with 9 bases fitting TRDD3. There are 23 residues in the CDR3. Germline CDR1 and CDR2: TSWWSYY and QGS. V was pared by 3 bases and J by 0 bases, with 26 bases of the junction left unmatched.

This clone occurred many times. Possible read error: a much larger clone is one base away. Other nucleotide sequences in the sample specify the same CDR3. The chain joins TRDV1 to TRDJ1; D might be TRDD3 (6 bases). The germline V gene encodes CDR1 TSWWSYY and CDR2 QGS. The V end was cut by 3 bases, the J end by 0 bases, with 32 bases between. The CDR3 totals 22 residues. CDR3 nucleotides: TGTGCTCTTGGGGAGCCTCGGCCCTCCATATCTTACTGGGAATCCTACACCGATAAACTCATCTTT. This translates into CALGEPRPSISYWESYTDKLIF.

As concerns this clone: The protein that TCRdb holds for this DNA derives from a much larger clone and differs from the translated DNA at residue 5, which likely indicates a read error; the protein shown here is translated from the DNA. The gene calls are TRDV1 and TRDJ1, with D hard to call. This CDR3 contains 10 residues. Germline loops: CDR1 TSWWSYY, CDR2 QGS. With 5 bases removed from V and 8 bases from J, the gap between germline ends came to 6 bases. The CDR3 nucleotides are TGTGCTCTTGGGAGGGCCAAACTCATCTTT. This codes for CALGRAKLIF.

The table lists this clone with a few counts. The TCRdb protein comes from a much larger clone and disagrees with this DNA's translation at residue 15, likely due to a read error; the protein given here is derived from the DNA. The V call is TRDV2, the J call TRDJ1; possibly TRDD3 for D (6 bases). TCRdb leaves out the J gene; it was filled in here by matching the DNA to germline. From germline, CDR1 is GEAIGNYY and CDR2 EKD. This CDR3 contains 18 residues. CDR3 region: CACDTVAKVRDNSDRLIF. The CDR3 coding sequence is TGTGCCTGTGACACCGTGGCGAAGGTGAGGGATAACTCCGATAGACTCATCTTT.

This clone was recorded many times. TCRdb has a much larger clone's protein, which differs at residue 11 from the translation of this DNA, likely because of a read error; what is shown is the protein translated from the DNA. The chain carries TRDV2 and TRDJ1, with 7 bases aligning to TRDD3. The germline gives CDR1 GEAIGNYY, CDR2 EKD. Trimming cost V 0 bases and J 7 bases; bases outside gene matches: 10. The CDR3 consists of 15 residues. CDR3 nucleotides: TGTGCCTGTGACACCGTTGGGGATAGAAGCGGTAAACTCATCTTT. Translation: CACDTVGDRSGKLIF.

Points on this clone: A far larger clone is only one base removed, so a read error is likely. Other DNA sequences in this sample translate to the same CDR3. The V call is TRDV1, the J call TRDJ1; 11 bases are shared with TRDD3. Since TCRdb gives no J gene, matching the DNA to germline was used here to assign it. Germline CDR1 reads TSWWSYY; CDR2 reads QGS. The CDR3 runs to 25 residues. CDR3 in DNA: TGTGCCCTTGGGATCCTTTTTATAATTCCTCGACTGGGGGATAGAAGGGGAGAATACACCGATAAACTCATCTTT. It yields the protein CALGILFIIPRLGDRRGEYTDKLIF.